One sample yielded the 21 T cell receptor beta chains listed below, sequenced in a study of T cell responses to AZD1222 COVID-19 vaccine. The protocol was immunoSEQ multiplex PCR, while the TCRdb copy is restricted to in-frame clones and leaves out a portion. The sample carries some 96,000 clones, roughly 84% recorded once. The sample in question was peripheral blood, obtained on day 0 of AZD1222 vaccination. The receptors here all came from an adult in good health.

This chain uses TRBV5-5 with TRBJ1-1; D unclear. This CDR3 has 14 residues. Trimming left V 1 base short and J 1 base short, with 8 bases between. CDR1 and CDR2 from the germline V gene are SGHKS and YYEKEE (reference sequence). CDR3 region: CASSLYAENTEAFF. CDR3 nucleotides: TGTGCCAGCAGCTTGTATGCCGAGAACACTGAAGCTTTCTTT.

The chain couples TRBV30 to TRBJ1-6; D ambiguous. The germline V gene has CDR1 GTSNPN and CDR2 SVGIG (reference sequence). Trimming removed 0 bases at V and 10 bases at J, with 13 bases between. The CDR3 is 14 residues long. This CDR3 is CAWSVSPRESPLHF. CDR3 nucleotides: TGTGCCTGGAGTGTCTCCCCTAGGGAATCACCCCTCCACTTT. Full variable domain (missing parts from reference TRBV30 and TRBJ1-6): SQTIHQWPATLVQPVGSPLSLECTVEGTSNPNLYWYRQAAGRGLQLLFYSVGIGQISSEVPQNLSASRPQDRQFILSSKKLLLSDSGFYLCAWSVSPRESPLHFGNGTRLTVT.

The chain joins TRBV7-2 to TRBJ2-7; a weak D match, TRBD2 (5 bases). Germline V lookup: CDR1 SGHTA, CDR2 FQGNSA. V lost 5 bases and J 2 bases, leaving 10 bases between the germline ends. The CDR3 consists of 13 residues. The chain's CDR3 is CASSQLLAYEQYF. For the CDR3, the DNA is TGTGCCAGCAGCCAACTACTAGCCTACGAGCAGTACTTC.

The chain couples TRBV11-2 to TRBJ1-3, with no clear D. Trimming removed 4 bases at V and 4 bases at J, with 20 bases between. CDR1 and CDR2 from the germline V gene are SGHAT and FQNNGV. This CDR3 contains 17 residues. CDR3 residues: CASSSPREKGSGNTIYF. CDR3 DNA sequence: TGTGCCAGCAGCTCCCCCCGGGAGAAGGGCTCAGGAAACACCATATATTTT.

The V gene is TRBV7-9, the J gene TRBJ1-1; D is unclear. The ends were cut back, 1 base at V and 1 base at J, with 7 bases in the middle. CDR1 and CDR2 from the germline V gene are SEHNR and FQNEAQ (reference sequence). The CDR3 runs 14 residues. The CDR3 sequence: CASSLDRQNTEAFF. CDR3 DNA sequence: TGTGCCAGCAGCTTAGACCGACAGAACACTGAAGCTTTCTTT.

The chain recombines TRBV10-2 with TRBJ2-7; TRBD2 aligns across 7 bases. Per the germline V gene, CDR1 is WSHSY and CDR2 is SAAADI. The J segment lost 1 base and the V segment lost 7 bases, leaving 4 bases of the junction unmatched. The CDR3 contains 13 residues. CDR3: CASNRAGSYEQYF. The CDR3 DNA is TGCGCCAGCAACCGAGCGGGGTCCTACGAGCAGTACTTC.

The V and J genes are TRBV28 and TRBJ1-4, with unresolved D. The germline V and J ends were trimmed by 10 bases and 15 bases, with 15 bases remaining between them. The CDR3 length is 10 residues. CDR1 MDHEN and CDR2 SYDVKM come from the germline V gene. CDR3 nucleotides: TGTGCCACCCGGCGGGGAGAGGTGTTTTTT. This translates into CATRRGEVFF.

This chain joins TRBV18 and TRBJ2-7; 9 nucleotides align to TRBD1. The CDR3 consists of 15 residues. CDR1 is KGHSH and CDR2 is LQKENI in the germline V gene. V lost 4 bases, J lost 3 bases, and 7 bases stayed unmatched. The CDR3 coding sequence is TGTGCCAGCTCACTTACCGGGACAGGGATCTACGAGCAGTACTTC. This translates into CASSLTGTGIYEQYF. The full variable domain, completed using reference TRBV18 and TRBJ2-7, is NAGVMQNPRHLVRRRGQEARLRCSPMKGHSHVYWYRQLPEEGLKFMVYLQKENIIDESGMPKERFSAEFPKEGPSILRIQQVVRGDSAAYFCASSLTGTGIYEQYFGPGTRLTVT.

This clone was seen a single time. The V gene is TRBV7-9, the J gene TRBJ1-5; TRBD1 agrees at 9 bases. The CDR3 has 14 residues. Germline assignment: CDR1 SEHNR and CDR2 FQNEAQ (reference sequence). Losses at the gene ends were 4 bases for V and 9 bases for J; bases not matched to a gene: 7. The CDR3, as DNA: TGTGCCAGCAGCTGGGACAGGGATCTTCGGCCCCAGCATTTT. Translation: CASSWDRDLRPQHF.

V gene TRBV7-9 combines with J gene TRBJ1-2; 7 bases are shared with TRBD1. CDR3 length equals 14 residues. The junction had 5 bases not matched to a gene; V was cut back by 3 bases and J by 4 bases. CDR1 and CDR2 from the germline V gene are SEHNR and FQNEAQ (reference sequence). The CDR3 here is CASSFETGRYGYTF. DNA for the CDR3: TGTGCCAGCAGCTTTGAGACAGGGCGCTATGGCTACACCTTC.

V and J are TRBV7-8 and TRBJ1-1, with a possible D match to TRBD1 (6 bases). Trimming pared 4 bases from V and 0 bases from J, leaving 18 bases between. The CDR3 covers 17 residues. The V gene's germline CDR1 is SGHVS and CDR2 FQNEAQ. CDR3 in amino acids: CASSSSGAGTLNTEAFF. The CDR3 DNA sequence: TGTGCCAGCAGCTCCTCTGGGGCCGGGACACTGAACACTGAAGCTTTCTTT.

This clone came up a few times. V usage is TRBV5-1 and J usage is TRBJ2-3, with TRBD2 matching 12 bases. With 0 bases clipped from V and 3 bases from J, the junction kept 5 bases outside the gene matches. The CDR3 loop spans 17 amino acids. Germline CDR1 SGHRS, CDR2 YFSETQ. The CDR3: CASSLAWTSGITDTQYF. The CDR3 DNA is TGCGCCAGCAGCTTGGCCTGGACTAGCGGGATTACAGATACGCAGTATTTT.

The chain has TRBV6-2 or TRBV6-3 and TRBJ2-1, with D uncertain. CDR1 and CDR2 from the germline V gene are MNHEY and SVGEGT. This CDR3 region has 13 residues. V shed 1 base and J shed 9 bases, with 10 bases lying between them. The DNA for the CDR3 is TGTGCCAGCAGTTACTACGACAACCGTGAGCAGTTCTTC. Translated: CASSYYDNREQFF.

The V and J genes are TRBV3-1 (or the pseudogene TRBV3-2) and TRBJ2-1; a weak D match, TRBD1 (6 bases). CDR1 is LGHDT, CDR2 YNNKEL, per germline (reference sequence). The CDR3 totals 16 residues. The V and J ends lost 6 bases and 5 bases respectively, with 20 bases between them. CDR3 DNA sequence: TGTGCCAGCAGGCCAAGCTTTAGGACAGAGAACAATGAGCAGTTCTTC. Residues: CASRPSFRTENNEQFF.

The rearrangement joins TRBV10-3 to TRBJ1-5, with a weak D call TRBD1 (6 bases). With 2 bases removed from V and 4 bases from J, the gap between germline ends came to 12 bases. From germline, CDR1 is ENHRY and CDR2 SYGVKD. The CDR3 has 15 amino acids. CDR3 in DNA: TGTGCCATCAGTGAGAGTACAGGGCGGAATCAGCCCCAGCATTTT. It yields the protein CAISESTGRNQPQHF.

The chain employs TRBV11-3 and TRBJ1-2; D gene unclear. Trimming removed 1 base from V and 14 bases from J, with 20 bases in between. The CDR3 spans 14 residues. Germline V CDR1 and CDR2: SGHNT, YENEEA. The CDR3 sequence: CASSLVGTSDPGTF. The CDR3 coding sequence is TGTGCCAGCAGCTTAGTCGGCACTTCGGATCCGGGAACCTTC.

The chain combines TRBV18 with TRBJ1-1; 7 bases align to TRBD1. The CDR3 is made up of 15 amino acids. J was trimmed by 4 bases and V by 4 bases; bases with no gene match: 9. CDR1 and CDR2 from the germline V gene are KGHSH and LQKENI. DNA for the CDR3: TGTGCCAGCTCACTGGACACAGGGGAGATCACTGAAGCTTTCTTT. Residues: CASSLDTGEITEAFF.

The chain joins TRBV28 to TRBJ1-5, with D perhaps matching TRBD1 (6 bases). The CDR3 length is 13 residues. CDR1 is MDHEN, CDR2 SYDVKM, per germline. V lost 8 bases and J lost 2, with 10 bases in between. The CDR3: CASLRQGNQPQHF. In DNA, the CDR3 is TGTGCCAGCCTAAGACAGGGCAATCAGCCCCAGCATTTT.

This clone was counted a single time. CDR3 in amino acids: CAWLPRGYF. The CDR3 coding sequence is TGTGCCTGGCTTCCCCGGGGGTATTTT. The chain joins TRBV30 to TRBJ2-3; D might be TRBD2 (5 bases). Trimming pared 5 bases from V and 14 bases from J, leaving 11 bases between. The CDR3 is made up of 9 amino acids. Germline V gives CDR1 GTSNPN, CDR2 SVGIG (reference sequence).

The genes are TRBV3-1 (or the pseudogene TRBV3-2) and TRBJ2-5; 10 positions match TRBD2. Germline CDR1 reads LGHDT; CDR2 reads YNNKEL (reference sequence). V was clipped by 7 bases and J by 3 bases; unmatched bases: 8. The CDR3 loop spans 15 amino acids. The chain's CDR3 is CASIPSGGGEETQYF. The DNA for the CDR3 is TGTGCCAGCATACCAAGCGGGGGGGGTGAAGAGACCCAGTACTTC.

V is TRBV10-3 and J is TRBJ1-2, with TRBD1 matching 9 bases. Germline lookup yields CDR1 ENHRY and CDR2 SYGVKD. Trimming at V came to 10 bases and at J to 4 bases, leaving 10 bases not matched to a gene. The CDR3 consists of 14 residues. CDR3 sequence: CATQTGGGSYGYTF. The CDR3 DNA follows: TGTGCCACTCAAACAGGGGGCGGTAGCTATGGCTACACCTTC.